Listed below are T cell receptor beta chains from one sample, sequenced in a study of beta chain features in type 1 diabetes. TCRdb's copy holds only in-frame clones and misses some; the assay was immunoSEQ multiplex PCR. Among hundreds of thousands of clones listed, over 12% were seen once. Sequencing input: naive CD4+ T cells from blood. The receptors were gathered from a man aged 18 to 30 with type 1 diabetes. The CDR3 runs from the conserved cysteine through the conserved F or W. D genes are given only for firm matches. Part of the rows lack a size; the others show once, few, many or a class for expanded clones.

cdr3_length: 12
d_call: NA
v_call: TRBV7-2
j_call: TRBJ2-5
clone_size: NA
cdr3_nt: TGTGCCAGCAGCCCCCAAGGGTTTACCCAGTACTTC
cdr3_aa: CASSPQGFTQYF

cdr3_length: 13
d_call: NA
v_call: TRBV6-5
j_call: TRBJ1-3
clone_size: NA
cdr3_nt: TGTGCCAGCGGTAGGCGAGATGGAAACACCATATATTTT
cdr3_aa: CASGRRDGNTIYF

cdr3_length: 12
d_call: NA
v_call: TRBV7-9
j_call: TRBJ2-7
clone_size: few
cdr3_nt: TGTGCCAGCAGCTTAGCCGCCCTGGAGCAGTACTTC
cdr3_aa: CASSLAALEQYF

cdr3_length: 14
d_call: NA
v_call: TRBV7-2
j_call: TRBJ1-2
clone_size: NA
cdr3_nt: TGTGCCAGCAGCCCCGGGGGCAGATCCTATGGCTACACCTTC
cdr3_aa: CASSPGGRSYGYTF

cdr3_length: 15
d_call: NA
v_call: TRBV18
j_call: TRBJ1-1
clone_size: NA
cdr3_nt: TGTGCCAGCTCACCGGCATGGACACCGAACACTGAAGCTTTCTTT
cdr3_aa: CASSPAWTPNTEAFF

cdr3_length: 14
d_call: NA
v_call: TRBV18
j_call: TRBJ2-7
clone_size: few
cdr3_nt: TGTGCCAGCTCACCACCGGAGGGAACCTACGAGCAGTACTTC
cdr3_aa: CASSPPEGTYEQYF

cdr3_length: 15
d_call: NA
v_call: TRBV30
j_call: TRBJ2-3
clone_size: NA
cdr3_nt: TGTGCCTGGAGTGTTGGAGGTGGGGGCACAGATACGCAGTATTTT
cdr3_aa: CAWSVGGGGTDTQYF

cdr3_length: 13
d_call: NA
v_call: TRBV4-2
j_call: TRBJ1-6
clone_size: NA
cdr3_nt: TGTGCCAGCAGCCGGGGGGGAGGTTCACCCCTCCACTTT
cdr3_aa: CASSRGGGSPLHF

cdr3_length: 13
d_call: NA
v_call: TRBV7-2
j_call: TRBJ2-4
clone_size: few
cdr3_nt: TGTGCCAGCAGCTTGGTCCCTGGAAACATTCAGTACTTC
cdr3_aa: CASSLVPGNIQYF

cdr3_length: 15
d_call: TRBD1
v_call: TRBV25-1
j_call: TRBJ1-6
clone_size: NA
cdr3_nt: TGTGCCAGCAGTGAACCTGGACAGGCCAATTCACCCCTCCACTTT
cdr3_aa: CASSEPGQANSPLHF

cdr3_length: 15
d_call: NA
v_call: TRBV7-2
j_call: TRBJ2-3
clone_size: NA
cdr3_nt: TGTGCCAGCAGCTTAGGACAGCCCCTCACAGATACGCAGTATTTT
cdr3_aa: CASSLGQPLTDTQYF

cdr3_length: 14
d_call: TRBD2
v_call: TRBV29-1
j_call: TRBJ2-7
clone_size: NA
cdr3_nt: TGCAGCGTCTCACGGGACTATAGCTCCTACGAGCAGTACTTC
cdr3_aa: CSVSRDYSSYEQYF

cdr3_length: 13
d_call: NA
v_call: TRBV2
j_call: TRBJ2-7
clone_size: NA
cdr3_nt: TGTGCCAGCAGTGGTCAGGGGACCCACGAGCAGTACTTC
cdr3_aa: CASSGQGTHEQYF

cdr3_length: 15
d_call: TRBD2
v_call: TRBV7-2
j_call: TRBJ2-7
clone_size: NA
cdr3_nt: TGTGCCAGCAGCTTAGGGGGCGGGAGCTCCTACGAGCAGTACTTC
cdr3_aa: CASSLGGGSSYEQYF

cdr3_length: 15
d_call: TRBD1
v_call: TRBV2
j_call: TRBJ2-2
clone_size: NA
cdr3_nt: TGTGCCAGCAGTGAGACAGGGCTAGGAAACGGGGAGCTGTTTTTT
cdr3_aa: CASSETGLGNGELFF

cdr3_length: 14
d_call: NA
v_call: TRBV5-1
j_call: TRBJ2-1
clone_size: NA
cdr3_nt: TGCGCCAGCAGCTTAACAAGGGCAGAGAATGAGCAGTTCTTC
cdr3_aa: CASSLTRAENEQFF

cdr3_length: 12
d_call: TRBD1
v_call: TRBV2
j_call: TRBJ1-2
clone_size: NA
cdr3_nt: TGTGCCAGCAGAAGGGGGCTCGAAGGCTACACCTTC
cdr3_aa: CASRRGLEGYTF

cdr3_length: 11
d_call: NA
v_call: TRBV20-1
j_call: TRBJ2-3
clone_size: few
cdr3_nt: TGCAGTGCTATACGGGAAGATACGCAGTATTTT
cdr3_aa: CSAIREDTQYF

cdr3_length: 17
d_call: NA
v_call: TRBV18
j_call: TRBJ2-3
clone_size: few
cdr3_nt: TGTGCCAGCTCACCAATCTCTAGCAGTGCTAGCACAGATACGCAGTATTTT
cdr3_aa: CASSPISSSASTDTQYF

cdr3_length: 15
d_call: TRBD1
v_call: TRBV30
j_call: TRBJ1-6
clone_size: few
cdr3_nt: TGTGCCTGGAGTGCCCTCAGGGGGGGTAATTCACCCCTCCACTTT
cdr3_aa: CAWSALRGGNSPLHF

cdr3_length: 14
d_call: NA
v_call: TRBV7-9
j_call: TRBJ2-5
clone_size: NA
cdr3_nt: TGTGCCAGCAGCTCGAGCCGCGGGGAAGAGACCCAGTACTTC
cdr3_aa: CASSSSRGEETQYF

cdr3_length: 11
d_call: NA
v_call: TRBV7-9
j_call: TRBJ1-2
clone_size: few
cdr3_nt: TGTGCCAGCAGCTTAGACCCGGTCTACACCTTC
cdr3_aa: CASSLDPVYTF

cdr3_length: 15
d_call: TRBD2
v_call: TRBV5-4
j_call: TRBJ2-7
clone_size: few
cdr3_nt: TGTGCCAGCAGCCCGACTAGCGGTTATACCTACGAGCAGTACTTC
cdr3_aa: CASSPTSGYTYEQYF

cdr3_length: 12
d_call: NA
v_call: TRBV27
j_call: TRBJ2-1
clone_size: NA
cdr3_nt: TGTGCCAGCCGTCAAACTTACAATGAGCAGTTCTTC
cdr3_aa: CASRQTYNEQFF

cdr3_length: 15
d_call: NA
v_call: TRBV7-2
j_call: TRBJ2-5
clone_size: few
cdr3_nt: TGTGCCAGCAGCAGCCCGGGGTCCCCCCCGGAGACCCAGTACTTC
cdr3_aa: CASSSPGSPPETQYF

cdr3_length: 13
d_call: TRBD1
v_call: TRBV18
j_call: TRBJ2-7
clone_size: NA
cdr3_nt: TGTGCCAGCTCCCCCGGGACAGACTACGAGCAGTACTTC
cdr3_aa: CASSPGTDYEQYF

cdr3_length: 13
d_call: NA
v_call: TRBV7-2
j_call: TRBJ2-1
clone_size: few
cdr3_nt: TGTGCCAGCAGCTTATCAGAACACAATGAGCAGTTCTTC
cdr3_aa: CASSLSEHNEQFF

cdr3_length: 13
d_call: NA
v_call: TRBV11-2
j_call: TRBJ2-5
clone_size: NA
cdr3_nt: TGTGCCAGCAGCTTTTCCCGGGGTAAGGCCCAGTACTTC
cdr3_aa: CASSFSRGKAQYF

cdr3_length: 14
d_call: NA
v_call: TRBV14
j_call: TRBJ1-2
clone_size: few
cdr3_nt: TGTGCCAGCAGCCAAGATCGCCAGGGGAATGGCTACACCTTC
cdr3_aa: CASSQDRQGNGYTF

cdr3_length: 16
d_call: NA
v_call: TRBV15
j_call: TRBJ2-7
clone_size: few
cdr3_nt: TGTGCCACCAGCAGAGGAAGATTCGGGGGTCCCATGGAGCAGTACTTC
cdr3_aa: CATSRGRFGGPMEQYF

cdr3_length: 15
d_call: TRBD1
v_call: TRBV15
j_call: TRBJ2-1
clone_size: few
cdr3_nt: TGTGCCACAGGACTACGGGACAGGGGGTTCGATGAGCAGTTCTTC
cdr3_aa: CATGLRDRGFDEQFF

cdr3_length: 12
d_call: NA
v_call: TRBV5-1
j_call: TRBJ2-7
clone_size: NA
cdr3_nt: TGCGCCAGCAGCCGGGGCGGCTACGAGCAGTACTTC
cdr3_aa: CASSRGGYEQYF

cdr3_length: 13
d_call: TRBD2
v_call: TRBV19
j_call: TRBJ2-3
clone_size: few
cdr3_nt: TGTGCCAGTAGGGCGGGGGGAGGAGATACGCAGTATTTT
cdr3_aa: CASRAGGGDTQYF

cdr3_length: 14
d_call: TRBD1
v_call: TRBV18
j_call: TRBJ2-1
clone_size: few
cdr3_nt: TGTGCCAGCTCACCTTCAGGGGGTTACAATGAGCAGTTCTTC
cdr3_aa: CASSPSGGYNEQFF

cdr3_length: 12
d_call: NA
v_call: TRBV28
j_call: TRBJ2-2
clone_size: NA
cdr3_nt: TGTGCCAGCAGTTCAAGCACCGGGGAGCTGTTTTTT
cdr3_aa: CASSSSTGELFF